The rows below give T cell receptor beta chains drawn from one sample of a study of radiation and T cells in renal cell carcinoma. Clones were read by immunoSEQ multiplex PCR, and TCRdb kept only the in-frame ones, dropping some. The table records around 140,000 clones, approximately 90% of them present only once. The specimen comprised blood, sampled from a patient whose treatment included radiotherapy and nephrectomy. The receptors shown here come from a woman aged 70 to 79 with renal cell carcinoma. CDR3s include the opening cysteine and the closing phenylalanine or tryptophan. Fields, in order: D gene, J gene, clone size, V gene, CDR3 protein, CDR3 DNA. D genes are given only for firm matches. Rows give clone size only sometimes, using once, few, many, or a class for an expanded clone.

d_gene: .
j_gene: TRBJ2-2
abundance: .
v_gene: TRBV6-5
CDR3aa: CASSYGSASGELFF
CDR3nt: TGTGCCAGCAGTTACGGTTCAGCGTCCGGGGAGCTGTTTTTT

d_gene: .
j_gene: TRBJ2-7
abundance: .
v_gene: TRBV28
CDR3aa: CASSQGGQFYEQYF
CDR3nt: TGTGCCAGCAGCCAAGGGGGACAATTCTACGAGCAGTACTTC

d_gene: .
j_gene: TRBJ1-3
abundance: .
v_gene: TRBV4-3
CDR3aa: CASSQRWGRATGNTIYF
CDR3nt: TGCGCCAGCAGCCAGAGGTGGGGCAGGGCCACGGGAAACACCATATATTTT

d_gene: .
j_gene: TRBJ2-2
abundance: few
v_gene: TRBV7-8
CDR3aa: CASSLVSQNTGELFF
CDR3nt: TGTGCCAGCAGCTTAGTAAGCCAGAACACCGGGGAGCTGTTTTTT

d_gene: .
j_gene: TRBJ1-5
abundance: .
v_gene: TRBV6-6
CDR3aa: CASSSADRYNQPQHF
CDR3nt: TGTGCCAGCAGTTCCGCGGACAGATACAATCAGCCCCAGCATTTT

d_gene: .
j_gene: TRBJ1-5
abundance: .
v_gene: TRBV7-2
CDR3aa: CASSLEAGQNQPQHF
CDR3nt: TGTGCCAGCAGCTTAGAGGCAGGGCAAAATCAGCCCCAGCATTTT

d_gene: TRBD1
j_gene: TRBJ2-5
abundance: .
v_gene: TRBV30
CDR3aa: CAWSVGQGKETQYF
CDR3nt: TGTGCCTGGAGTGTAGGACAGGGGAAAGAGACCCAGTACTTC

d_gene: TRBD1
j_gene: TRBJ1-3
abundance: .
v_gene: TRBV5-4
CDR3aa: CASSVQGAQNTIYF
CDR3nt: TGTGCCAGCAGTGTACAGGGGGCCCAAAACACCATATATTTT

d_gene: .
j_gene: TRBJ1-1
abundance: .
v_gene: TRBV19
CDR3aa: CASSIDTGRNTEAFF
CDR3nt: TGTGCCAGTAGTATAGATACAGGACGAAACACTGAAGCTTTCTTT

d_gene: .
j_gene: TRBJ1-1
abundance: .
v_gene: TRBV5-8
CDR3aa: CASSYYLTANTEAFF
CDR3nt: TGTGCCAGCAGCTATTACCTGACGGCGAACACTGAAGCTTTCTTT

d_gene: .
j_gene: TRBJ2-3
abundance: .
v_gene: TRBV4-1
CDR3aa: CASSQGTLMDTQYF
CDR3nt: TGCGCCAGCAGCCAAGGAACGTTGATGGATACGCAGTATTTT

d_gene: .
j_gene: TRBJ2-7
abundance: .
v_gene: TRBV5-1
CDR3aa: CASSLELMTSHEQYF
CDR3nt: TGCGCCAGCAGCTTGGAACTTATGACTTCCCACGAGCAGTACTTC

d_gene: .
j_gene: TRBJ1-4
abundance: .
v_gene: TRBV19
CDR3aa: CASRQTWATNEKLFF
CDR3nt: TGTGCCAGTAGGCAGACTTGGGCAACTAATGAAAAACTGTTTTTT

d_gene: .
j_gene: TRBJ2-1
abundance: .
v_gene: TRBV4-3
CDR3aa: CASSQDPADNEQFF
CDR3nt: TGCGCCAGCAGCCAAGATCCCGCGGACAATGAGCAGTTCTTC

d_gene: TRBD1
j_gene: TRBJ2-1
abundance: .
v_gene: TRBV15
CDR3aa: CATSREEQGGLWNEQFF
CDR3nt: TGTGCCACCAGCAGAGAAGAACAGGGGGGCCTTTGGAATGAGCAGTTCTTC

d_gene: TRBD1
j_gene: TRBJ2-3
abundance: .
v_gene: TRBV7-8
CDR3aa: CASSLGTGTDTQYF
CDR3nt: TGTGCCAGCAGCTTGGGGACAGGGACAGATACGCAGTATTTT

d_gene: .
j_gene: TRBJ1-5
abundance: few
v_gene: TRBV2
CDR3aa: CASSDGRVGQPQHF
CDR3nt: TGTGCCAGCAGTGATGGACGGGTCGGGCAGCCCCAGCATTTT

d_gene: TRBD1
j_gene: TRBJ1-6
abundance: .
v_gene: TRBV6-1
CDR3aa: CASSEHGRGRGYNSPLHF
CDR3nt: TGTGCCAGCAGTGAACACGGCAGGGGGCGCGGGTATAATTCACCCCTCCACTTT

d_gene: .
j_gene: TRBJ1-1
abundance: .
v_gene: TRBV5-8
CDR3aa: CASSHIVSYGRGTEAFF
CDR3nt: TGTGCCAGCAGTCATATCGTCAGCTACGGGAGGGGCACTGAAGCTTTCTTT

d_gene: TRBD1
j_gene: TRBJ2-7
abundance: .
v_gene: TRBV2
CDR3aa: CASKMDRGYEQYF
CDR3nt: TGTGCCAGCAAAATGGACAGGGGTTACGAGCAGTACTTC

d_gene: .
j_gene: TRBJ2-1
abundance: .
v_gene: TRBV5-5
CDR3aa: CASSTTGATYNEQFF
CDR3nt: TGTGCCAGCAGCACAACGGGGGCTACCTACAATGAGCAGTTCTTC

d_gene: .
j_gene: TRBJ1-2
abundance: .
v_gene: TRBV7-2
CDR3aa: CASSPAAPRGYTF
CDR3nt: TGTGCCAGCAGCCCTGCAGCGCCTAGAGGCTACACCTTC

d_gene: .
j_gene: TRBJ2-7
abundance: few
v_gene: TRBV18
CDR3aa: CASSAGDYEQYF
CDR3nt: TGTGCCAGCTCGGCAGGGGACTACGAGCAGTACTTC

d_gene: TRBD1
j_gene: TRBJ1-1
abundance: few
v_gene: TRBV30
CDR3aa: CAWSRDSEAFF
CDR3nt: TGTGCCTGGAGTCGGGACAGTGAAGCTTTCTTT

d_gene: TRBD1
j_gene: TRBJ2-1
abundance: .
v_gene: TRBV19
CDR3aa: CASTGTGYNEQFF
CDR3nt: TGTGCCAGTACCGGGACAGGCTACAATGAGCAGTTCTTC

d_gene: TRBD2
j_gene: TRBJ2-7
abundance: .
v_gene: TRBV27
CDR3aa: CASSLSGARGVFYEQYF
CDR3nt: TGTGCCAGCAGTTTATCAGGTGCGCGGGGGGTGTTCTACGAGCAGTACTTC

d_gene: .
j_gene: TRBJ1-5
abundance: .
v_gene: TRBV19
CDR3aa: CASSIWGESQPQHF
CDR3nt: TGTGCCAGTAGTATTTGGGGGGAATCCCAGCCCCAGCATTTT

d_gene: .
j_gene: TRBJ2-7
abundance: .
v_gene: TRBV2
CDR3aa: CASSTMGYEQYF
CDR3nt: TGTGCCAGTTCTACAATGGGGTACGAGCAGTACTTC

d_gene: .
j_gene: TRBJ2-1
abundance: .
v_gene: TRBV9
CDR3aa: CASSALGGPWNEQFF
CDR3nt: TGTGCCAGCAGTGCCCTGGGGGGGCCCTGGAATGAGCAGTTCTTC

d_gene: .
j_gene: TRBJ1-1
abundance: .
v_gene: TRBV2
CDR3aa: CASSDTSMNTEAFF
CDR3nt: TGTGCCAGCAGTGACACCAGTATGAACACTGAAGCTTTCTTT

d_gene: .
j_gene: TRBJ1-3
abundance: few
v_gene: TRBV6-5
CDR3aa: CASSTDSGNTIYF
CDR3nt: TGTGCCAGCAGTACTGATTCTGGAAACACCATATATTTT